This T cell receptor beta chain was recovered during a study of blood T cell repertoires in COVID-19. Data came from immunoSEQ multiplex PCR; TCRdb stores just in-frame clones and leaves some out. The data show about 83,000 clones, 86% seen once. The ends were cut back, 4 bases at V and 3 bases at J, with 14 bases in the middle. From germline, CDR1 is SGHTS and CDR2 YDEGEE. The CDR3 runs to 16 residues. V gene TRBV5-8 combines with J gene TRBJ1-6; no definite D call. The source of this sequence is an elderly woman in a cohort sampled during active or convalescent COVID-19. Sequencing was done on a sample of peripheral blood. The CDR3 DNA follows: TGTGCCAGCAGCCCCTCCAAGCCCCACTATAATTCACCCCTCCACTTT. Translated, it gives CASSPSKPHYNSPLHF. Combining the CDR3 with reference TRBV5-8 and TRBJ1-6 gives the whole variable domain EAGVTQSPTHLIKTRGQQATLRCSPISGHTSVYWYQQALGLGLQFLLWYDEGEERNRGNFPPRFSGRQFPNYSSELNVNALELEDSALYLCASSPSKPHYNSPLHFGNGTRLTVT.